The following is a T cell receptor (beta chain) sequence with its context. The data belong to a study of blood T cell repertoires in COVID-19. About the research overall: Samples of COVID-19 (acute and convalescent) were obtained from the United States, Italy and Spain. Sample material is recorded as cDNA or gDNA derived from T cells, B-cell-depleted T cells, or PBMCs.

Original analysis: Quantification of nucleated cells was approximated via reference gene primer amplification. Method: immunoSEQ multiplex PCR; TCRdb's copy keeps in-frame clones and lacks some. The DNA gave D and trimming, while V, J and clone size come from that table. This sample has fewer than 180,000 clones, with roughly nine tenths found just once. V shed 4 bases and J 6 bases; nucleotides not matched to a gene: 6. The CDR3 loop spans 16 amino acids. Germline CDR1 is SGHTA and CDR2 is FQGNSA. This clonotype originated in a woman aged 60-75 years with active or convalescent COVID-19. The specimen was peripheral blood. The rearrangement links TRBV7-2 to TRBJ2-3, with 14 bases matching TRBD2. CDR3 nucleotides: TGTGCCAGCAGCTCGGGACTAGCGGGGGCGGGGGATACGCAGTATTTT. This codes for CASSSGLAGAGDTQYF.